This TCR beta chain was identified during a study of control samples from healthy donors and cancer patients. Libraries were prepared by immunoSEQ multiplex PCR; TCRdb keeps only in-frame clonotypes and omits some of them. The sample yields 200,000 to 250,000 clones, around 94% seen once. The CDR3 consists of 16 residues. The V gene's germline CDR1 is MNHNY and CDR2 SVGAGI (reference sequence). The V end lost 4 bases, the J end lost 0 bases, and 12 bases lay between the germline ends. The TCR was taken from a man aged 50 to 59 in good health. Input material: blood. This chain uses TRBV6-6 with TRBJ2-2; D is perhaps TRBD1 (5 bases). CDR3 sequence: CASSSKGSANTGELFF. CDR3 bases: TGTGCCAGCAGTTCAAAGGGGTCCGCGAACACCGGGGAGCTGTTTTTT.